This T cell receptor (beta chain) was captured in a study of shared clonotypes between healthy human individuals. Naive CD8 isolation took CD45RO-negative cells positively selected for CCR7 and excluded terminally differentiated effector memory CD45RA+ cells. This table comes from immunoSEQ multiplex PCR, and its TCRdb copy is limited to in-frame clones, with some not included. The top ten clones hold more than 0.9% of a sample with about 2 million clones, approximately 94% of them seen once. The germline V gene has CDR1 SNHLY and CDR2 FYNNEI. Trimming left V 0 bases short and J 2 bases short, with 16 bases between. This CDR3 has 17 residues.

The sample comprised naive CD8+ T cells sorted from blood. The TCR was taken from a man between 18 and 29 years old in good health. The rearrangement links TRBV2 to TRBJ2-5; D possibly uses TRBD1 or TRBD2 (6 bases each). The CDR3 DNA reads as TGTGCCAGCAGTGAAGCGGGAACCTGGGGGGCTCAAGAGACCCAGTACTTC. The encoded protein is CASSEAGTWGAQETQYF.